This TCR beta chain was profiled in a study of response to subunit inactivated influenza vaccine (dated by TCRdb to between 2017 and 2018). About the full investigation: To follow how T cells responded to a trivalent subunit inactivated influenza vaccine, the researchers relied on deep quantitative profiling of the T cell receptor repertoire. Study-wide conclusions, independent of this receptor: According to the authors, only a limited number of new T cells may be recruited by each seasonal influenza vaccination.

V is cut back by 5 bases and J by 6 bases, with 6 bases in the junction unmatched. The CDR3 sequence holds 12 residues, the cysteine and phenylalanine included. The kept DNA is CDR3 alone, 36 bases in frame from the first base. CDR1 is given as DFQATT and CDR2 as SNEGSKA, both from the germline V gene (reference sequence). This clonotype was recorded a few times. The specificity of this receptor is unknown. No base qualities exist here, and no much larger clone lies one base off it. The library was built by means of RT-PCR. The instrument given in TCRdb is Illumina HiSeq 2500. The public sequencing data were trimmed at Q25 with fastp and processed into clonotypes with MiXCR by TCRdb, which kept only in-frame beta chains. A single entry per CDR3 protein holds the most common genes and DNA from its merged rows. The sample profile shows about 700,000 distinct CDR3 sequences; 15% to 17% of them were found once. Clones ranked in the top ten supply approximately 10% of the sample.

The receptor chain draws on TRBV20-1 and TRBJ2-7; 8 central bases correspond to TRBD2. This sequence was found in a man in his forties or fifties who received an inactivated influenza vaccine. Donor details come from another sample of the same person, matched by shared clones. The material was PBMCs from blood, obtained roughly 12 days after vaccination. In nucleotide form, the sequence is TGCAGTGCTCCCGGGACTAGTGTCGAGCAGTACTTC. Its protein product is CSAPGTSVEQYF.